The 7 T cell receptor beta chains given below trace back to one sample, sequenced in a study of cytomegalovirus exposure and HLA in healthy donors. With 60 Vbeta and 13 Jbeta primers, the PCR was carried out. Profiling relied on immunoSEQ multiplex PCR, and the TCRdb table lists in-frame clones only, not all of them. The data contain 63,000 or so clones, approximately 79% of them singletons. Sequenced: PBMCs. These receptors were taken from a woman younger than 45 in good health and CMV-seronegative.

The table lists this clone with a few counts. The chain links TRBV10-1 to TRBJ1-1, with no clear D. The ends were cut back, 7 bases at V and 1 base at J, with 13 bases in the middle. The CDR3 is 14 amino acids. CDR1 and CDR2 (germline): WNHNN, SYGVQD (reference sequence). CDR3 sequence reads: CASTPPEGNTEAFF. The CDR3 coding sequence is TGCGCCAGCACCCCGCCTGAGGGGAACACTGAAGCTTTCTTT.

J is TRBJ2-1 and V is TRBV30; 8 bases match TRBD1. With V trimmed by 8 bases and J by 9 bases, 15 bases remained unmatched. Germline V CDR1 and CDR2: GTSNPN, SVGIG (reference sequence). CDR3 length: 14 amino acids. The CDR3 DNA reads TGTGCCCGCGCCCAAGGACAGGGAAGTTTTGAGCAGTTCTTC. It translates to CARAQGQGSFEQFF.

The CDR3 DNA is TGTGCCAGCAGTAACCTGACAGGGGGCTATGGCTACACCTTC. This encodes CASSNLTGGYGYTF. The V and J genes are TRBV25-1 and TRBJ1-2; 9 bases line up with TRBD1. The CDR3 loop spans 14 amino acids. Germline CDR1 MGHDK, CDR2 SYGVNS. V was clipped by 5 bases and J by 4 bases; unmatched bases: 5.

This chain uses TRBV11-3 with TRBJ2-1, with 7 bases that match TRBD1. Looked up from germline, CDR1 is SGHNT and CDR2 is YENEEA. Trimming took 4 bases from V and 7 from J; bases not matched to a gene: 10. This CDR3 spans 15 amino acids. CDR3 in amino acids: CASSSGQSTMNEQFF. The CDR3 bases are TGTGCCAGCAGCTCGGGACAGTCGACGATGAATGAGCAGTTCTTC.

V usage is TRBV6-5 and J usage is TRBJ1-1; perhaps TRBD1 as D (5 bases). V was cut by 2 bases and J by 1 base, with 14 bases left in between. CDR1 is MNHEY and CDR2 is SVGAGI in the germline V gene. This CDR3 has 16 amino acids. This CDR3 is CASSYGVGLGNTEAFF. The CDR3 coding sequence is TGTGCCAGCAGTTACGGGGTGGGGCTTGGGAACACTGAAGCTTTCTTT.

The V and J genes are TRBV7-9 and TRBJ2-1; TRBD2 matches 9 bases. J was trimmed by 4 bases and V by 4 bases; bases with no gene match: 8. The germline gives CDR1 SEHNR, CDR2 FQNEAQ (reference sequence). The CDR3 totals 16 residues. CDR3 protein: CASSSSGTSIYNEQFF. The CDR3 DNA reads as TGTGCCAGCAGCTCTTCCGGGACTAGCATTTACAATGAGCAGTTCTTC.

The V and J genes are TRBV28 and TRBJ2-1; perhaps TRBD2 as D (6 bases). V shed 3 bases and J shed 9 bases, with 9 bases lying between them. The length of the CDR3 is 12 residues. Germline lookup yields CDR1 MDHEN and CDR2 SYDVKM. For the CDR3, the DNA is TGTGCCAGCAGTTTTAGGGACTTTGAGCAGTTCTTC. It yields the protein CASSFRDFEQFF.